The present T cell receptor (beta chain) was sequenced within a study of control samples from healthy donors and cancer patients (dated by TCRdb to the early 2020s). Trimming at the junction amounts to 4 bases on V and 0 bases on J, and the germline ends lie 6 bases apart. The CDR3 measures 13 amino acids from cysteine to phenylalanine. Only the CDR3 region is kept as DNA, spanning 39 bases read in frame from base 1. Sequences KGHDR (CDR1) and SFDVKD (CDR2) are obtained from the germline V gene. Note on this clone: No cognate antigen has been identified for it. Base qualities are not recorded, but no much larger clone differs from it by a single base.

The method was the immunoSEQ multiplex PCR assay. This is the immuneACCESS table as TCRdb keeps it, with only in-frame sequences that have V and J called. A part of the clones is gone; compared with another copy, unresolved V genes explain less than half, and the rest is unexplained. For this sample the table gives 100,000 to 150,000 clones, of which around nine tenths were detected only once. The top ten constitute roughly 3.4% of the sample. The chain joins TRBV24-1 to TRBJ2-7; there is no confident call for the D gene. The receptor was isolated from a man in his fifties in good health. Sample: blood. The DNA sequence is as follows: TGTGCCACCAGTGAGAGGCACTCCTACGAGCAGTACTTC. It is translated as CATSERHSYEQYF.